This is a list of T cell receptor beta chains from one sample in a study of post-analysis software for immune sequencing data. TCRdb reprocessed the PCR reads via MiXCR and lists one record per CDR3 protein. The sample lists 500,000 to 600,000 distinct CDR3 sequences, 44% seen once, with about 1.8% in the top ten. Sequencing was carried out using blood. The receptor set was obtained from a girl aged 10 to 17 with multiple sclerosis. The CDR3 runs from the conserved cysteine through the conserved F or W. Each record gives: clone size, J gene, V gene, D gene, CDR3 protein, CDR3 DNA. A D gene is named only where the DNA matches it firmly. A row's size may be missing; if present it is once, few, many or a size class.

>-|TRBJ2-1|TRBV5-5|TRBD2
CASSLRGLAGANEQFF
TGTGCCAGCAGCTTGAGGGGTCTAGCGGGAGCTAATGAGCAGTTCTTC
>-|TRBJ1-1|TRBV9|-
CASSVSEHFMNTEAFF
TGTGCCAGCAGCGTATCGGAACACTTCATGAACACTGAAGCTTTCTTT
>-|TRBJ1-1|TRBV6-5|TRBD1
CASSRTDRDEAFF
TGTGCCAGCAGTCGGACCGACAGGGACGAAGCTTTCTTT
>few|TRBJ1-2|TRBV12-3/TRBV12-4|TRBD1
CASRRSLRGRGGYTF
TGTGCCAGCAGGAGAAGCCTGAGGGGGCGCGGAGGCTACACCTTC
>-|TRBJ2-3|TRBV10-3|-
CAISLRASTDTQYF
TGTGCCATCAGCCTTCGAGCTAGCACAGATACGCAGTATTTT
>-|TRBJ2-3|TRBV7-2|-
CASSLLLAWEVRTDTQYF
TGTGCCAGCAGCTTATTATTGGCCTGGGAAGTTCGCACAGATACGCAGTATTTT
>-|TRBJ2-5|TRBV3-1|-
CASSHGTQETQYF
TGTGCCAGCAGCCACGGGACGCAAGAGACCCAGTACTTC
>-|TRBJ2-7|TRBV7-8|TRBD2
CASSLVLGTSGRGYEQYF
TGTGCCAGCAGCTTAGTCCTCGGGACTAGCGGGAGAGGGTACGAGCAGTACTTC
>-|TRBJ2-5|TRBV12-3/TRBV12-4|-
CASSLQGGEETQYF
TGTGCCAGCAGTTTACAGGGGGGCGAGGAGACCCAGTACTTC
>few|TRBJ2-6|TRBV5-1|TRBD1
CASSSLQGAYGANVLTF
TGCGCCAGCAGCTCTCTACAGGGGGCGTATGGGGCCAACGTCCTGACTTTC
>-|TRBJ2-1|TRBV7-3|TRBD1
CASSRQGAGEQFF
TGTGCCAGCAGCAGACAGGGGGCGGGTGAGCAGTTCTTC
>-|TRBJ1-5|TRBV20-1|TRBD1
CSARGDRGNQPQHF
TGCAGTGCTAGGGGGGACAGGGGCAATCAGCCCCAGCATTTT
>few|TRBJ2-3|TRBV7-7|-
CASSPGRPESDTQYF
TGTGCTAGCAGCCCGGGACGGCCGGAATCAGATACGCAGTATTTT
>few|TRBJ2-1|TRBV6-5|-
CASRPSGGQGNEQFF
TGTGCCAGCAGGCCCTCCGGGGGTCAAGGCAATGAGCAGTTCTTC
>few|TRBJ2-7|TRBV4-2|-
CASQDAGDHEQYF
TGTGCCAGCCAAGACGCAGGAGACCACGAGCAGTACTTC
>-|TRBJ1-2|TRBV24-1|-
CAIQGYYGYTF
TGTGCCATCCAGGGTTACTATGGCTACACCTTC
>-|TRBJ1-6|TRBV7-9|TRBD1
CASSSRQGGYNSPLHF
TGTGCCAGCAGCAGCCGACAGGGAGGGTATAATTCACCCCTCCACTTT
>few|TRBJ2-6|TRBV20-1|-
CSARDQGSGANVLTF
TGCAGTGCTAGAGATCAGGGATCTGGGGCCAACGTCCTGACTTTC
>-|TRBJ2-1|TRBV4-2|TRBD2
CASSQVSSGGAVEQFF
TGTGCCAGCAGCCAAGTGTCTAGCGGGGGGGCAGTGGAGCAGTTCTTC
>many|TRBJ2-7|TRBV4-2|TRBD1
CASSREGAGAYEQYF
TGTGCCAGCAGCCGAGAGGGGGCAGGAGCCTACGAGCAGTACTTC
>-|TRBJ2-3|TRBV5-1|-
CASTYSNADTQYF
TGCGCCAGCACCTATAGTAATGCAGATACGCAGTATTTT
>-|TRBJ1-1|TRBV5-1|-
CASSLGAGSSLNTEAFF
TGCGCCAGCAGCTTAGGAGCAGGGAGCTCCCTGAACACTGAAGCTTTCTTT
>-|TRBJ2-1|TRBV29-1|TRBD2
CSVTTRGGSEQFF
TGCAGCGTTACGACCCGGGGGGGCTCTGAGCAGTTCTTC
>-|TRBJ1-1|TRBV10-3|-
CAISETQGSTEAFF
TGTGCCATCAGTGAGACTCAGGGGAGCACTGAAGCTTTCTTT
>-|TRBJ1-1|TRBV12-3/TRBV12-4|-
CASTRGRGNTEAFF
TGTGCCAGCACCCGGGGACGGGGGAACACTGAAGCTTTCTTT
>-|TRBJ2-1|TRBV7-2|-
CASSLSAPGDNEQFF
TGTGCCAGCAGCTTATCCGCCCCGGGAGACAATGAGCAGTTCTTC
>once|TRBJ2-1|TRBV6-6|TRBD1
CASSDGQGPMDEQFF
TGTGCCAGCAGCGACGGACAGGGTCCTATGGATGAGCAGTTCTTC
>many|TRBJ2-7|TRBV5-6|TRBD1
CASSSLSRTGNEQYF
TGTGCCAGCAGCTCGTTATCCAGGACAGGGAACGAGCAGTACTTC
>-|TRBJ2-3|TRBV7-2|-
CASSLAQVTDTQYF
TGTGCCAGCAGCTTAGCGCAGGTGACAGATACGCAGTATTTT
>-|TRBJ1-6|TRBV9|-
CVSSGVGTGNSPLHF
TGTGTCAGCAGCGGGGTTGGGACGGGGAATTCACCCCTCCACTTT
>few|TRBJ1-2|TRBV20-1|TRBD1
CSARGMDRGFGYTF
TGCAGTGCTAGGGGCATGGACAGGGGGTTTGGCTACACCTTC
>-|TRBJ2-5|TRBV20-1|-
CRAARASETQYF
TGCAGGGCTGCCCGGGCCTCCGAGACCCAGTACTTC
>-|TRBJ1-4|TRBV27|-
CASSLVYGRVNEKLFF
TGTGCCAGCAGTTTAGTGTACGGCAGGGTTAATGAAAAACTGTTTTTT
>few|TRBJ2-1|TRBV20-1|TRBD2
CSARRRESSYNEQFF
TGCAGTGCTCGACGGCGGGAGAGCTCCTACAATGAGCAGTTCTTC
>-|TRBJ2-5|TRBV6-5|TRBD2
CASTTGLAGPQETQYF
TGTGCCAGCACCACCGGACTAGCGGGTCCCCAAGAGACCCAGTACTTC
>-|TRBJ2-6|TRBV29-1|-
CSVRTSGANVLTF
TGCAGCGTGAGAACCTCTGGGGCCAACGTCCTGACTTTC
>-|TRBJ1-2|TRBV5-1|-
CASSLGEITNYGYTF
TGCGCCAGCAGCTTAGGGGAGATAACTAACTATGGCTACACCTTC
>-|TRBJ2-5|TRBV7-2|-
CASSPRGGWETQYF
TGTGCCAGCAGCCCTCGGGGAGGCTGGGAGACCCAGTACTTC
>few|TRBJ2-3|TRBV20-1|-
CSARADGYRGDTQYF
TGCAGTGCTAGAGCAGACGGATACAGAGGAGATACGCAGTATTTT
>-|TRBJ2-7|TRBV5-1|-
CASSLAFGGASSYEQYF
TGCGCCAGCAGCTTGGCCTTCGGTGGGGCCAGCTCCTACGAGCAGTACTTC
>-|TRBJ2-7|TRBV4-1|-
CASSQAPNAQNEQYF
TGCGCCAGCAGCCAAGCCCCCAATGCGCAGAACGAGCAGTACTTC
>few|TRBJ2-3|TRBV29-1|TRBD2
CSVAAGELTDTQYF
TGCAGCGTTGCAGCGGGGGAACTCACAGATACGCAGTATTTT
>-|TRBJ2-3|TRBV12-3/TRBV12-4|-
CASSPLDSARTDTQYF
TGTGCCAGCAGTCCGCTCGACAGTGCCAGAACGGATACGCAGTATTTT
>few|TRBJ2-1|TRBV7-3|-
CASSLGLPSYNEQFF
TGTGCCAGCAGCCTTGGACTCCCCTCCTACAATGAGCAGTTCTTC
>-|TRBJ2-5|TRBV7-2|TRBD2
CAGAGAYQEPQYF
TGTGCGGGAGCGGGGGCCTACCAAGAGCCCCAGTACTTC
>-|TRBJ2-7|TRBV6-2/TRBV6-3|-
CASSFRLATPYEQYF
TGTGCCAGCAGTTTTAGACTGGCTACCCCATACGAGCAGTACTTC
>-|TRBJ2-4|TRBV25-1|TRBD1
CASSGTDQIAKNIQYF
TGTGCCAGCAGCGGGACAGACCAAATAGCCAAAAACATTCAGTACTTC
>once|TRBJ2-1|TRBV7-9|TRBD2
CASSRLAGEGSYNEQFF
TGTGCCAGCAGCCGACTAGCGGGAGAGGGGTCCTACAATGAGCAGTTCTTC
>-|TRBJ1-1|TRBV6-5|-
CASTTLGGSTRTEAFF
TGTGCCAGCACTACCCTTGGGGGCTCAACTAGGACTGAAGCTTTCTTT
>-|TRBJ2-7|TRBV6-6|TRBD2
CASSYSKLADSCEQYF
TGTGCCAGCAGTTACTCGAAGCTAGCGGACTCCTGCGAGCAGTACTTC
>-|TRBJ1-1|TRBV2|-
CASSGAGTEAFF
TGTGCCAGCAGTGGAGCGGGCACGGAAGCTTTCTTT
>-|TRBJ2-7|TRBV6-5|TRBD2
CASTPGRANYEQYF
TGTGCCAGCACCCCAGGGAGGGCTAACTACGAGCAGTACTTC
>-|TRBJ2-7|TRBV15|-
CATSRGGGQPYEQYF
TGTGCCACCAGCAGAGGGGGAGGACAGCCCTACGAGCAGTACTTC